The clone carrying this T cell receptor (beta chain) was recorded only once. Its cognate antigen is unknown. The CDR3 is 19 amino acids. CDR1 and CDR2 from the germline V gene are SEHNR and FQNEAQ (reference sequence). The trim removed 0 bases at V and 8 bases at J, leaving 14 bases unmatched. The repertoire was sequenced with immunoSEQ multiplex PCR; TCRdb's copy has only in-frame clones and lacks some. The sample holds 80,000 to 90,000 clones, roughly 90% seen once. This sample was taken from a study of graft-versus-host responses after intestinal transplantation. Study-wide background: Tacrolimus plus steroids were given to all recipients for 3 to 4 years, preceded by anti-thymocyte globulin induction. Notes on the study in general: The marrow of recipients harbored GvH clones, and ileum or blood showed some of them first.

The sample here was unstimulated CD4+ T cells sorted from spleen or lymph node cells, taken before intestinal transplant. The chain links TRBV7-9 to TRBJ2-1; TRBD2 aligns across 12 bases. The clonotype comes from a human donor who received an intestinal transplant. The CDR3 reads CASSLAHKYWTSGNYEQFF. CDR3 in DNA: TGTGCCAGCAGCTTAGCGCATAAATATTGGACTAGCGGGAACTATGAGCAGTTCTTC.